The 6 T cell receptor beta chains reported below all come from one sample, sequenced in a study of shared clonotypes between healthy human individuals. Assay used: immunoSEQ multiplex PCR; TCRdb lists only in-frame clones, some missing. The data show 650,000 to 700,000 clones, 80% to 95% seen once. The sequenced material came from memory CD8+ T cells from PBMCs. Specified subset: CD45RO+ cells pooled with CCR7-negative TemRA cells. These receptors originate from a man aged 18-30 years in good health. Some clones in this sample may be carry-over from other donors' samples.

The V gene is TRBV29-1, the J gene TRBJ2-1; no firm D call. V was clipped by 3 bases and J by 0 bases, with 3 bases between them. The germline CDR1 and CDR2 sequences are SQVTM and ANQGSEA. The length of the CDR3 is 12 residues. The CDR3 bases are TGCAGCGTTGAGGCCTCCTACAATGAGCAGTTCTTC. Its translation is CSVEASYNEQFF.

The chain joins TRBV6-1 to TRBJ2-3, with a weak D call TRBD2 (6 bases). This CDR3 region has 16 residues. Germline-derived CDR1 and CDR2 are MNHNS and SASEGT. With 2 bases removed from V and 0 bases from J, the gap between germline ends came to 12 bases. CDR3 sequence: CASSEFGGVSTDTQYF. The CDR3 region has the DNA TGTGCCAGCAGTGAATTTGGCGGGGTGAGCACAGATACGCAGTATTTT.

The V gene is TRBV27, the J gene TRBJ2-7; 7 nucleotides line up with TRBD2. Germline CDR1 reads MNHEY; CDR2 reads SMNVEV (reference sequence). Trimming removed 5 bases from V and 6 bases from J; junction bases left unmatched: 16. This CDR3 region has 16 residues. The CDR3 loop reads CASSPSSGPDSLEQYF. The DNA of the CDR3 is TGTGCCAGCAGTCCGTCTAGCGGCCCCGATTCCCTCGAGCAGTACTTC.

This rearrangement joins TRBV6-5 to TRBJ1-1; weak D call: TRBD1 (5 bases). V was shortened by 11 bases and J by 2 bases, with 21 bases between the two germline ends. Germline V gene sequence: CDR1 MNHEY, CDR2 SVGAGI. This CDR3 has 15 amino acids. The CDR3 sequence: CASAIYQGGNTEAFF. CDR3 coding DNA: TGTGCCTCAGCAATTTATCAGGGTGGTAACACTGAAGCTTTCTTT.

The V call is TRBV6-6, the J call TRBJ1-5; 7 bases are a match to TRBD1. V dropped 5 bases and J dropped 3; count of bases not matched to a gene: 7. CDR1 MNHNY and CDR2 SVGAGI come from the germline V gene (reference sequence). The CDR3 consists of 15 residues. This CDR3 is CASSGGTDLNQPQHF. The CDR3 DNA reads TGTGCCAGCAGTGGGGGGACAGACCTCAATCAGCCCCAGCATTTT.

The chain links TRBV30 to TRBJ2-2; TRBD2 might be the D (5 bases). V was cut by 5 bases and J by 4 bases, with 5 bases left in between. The CDR3 loop spans 11 amino acids. Germline values: CDR1 GTSNPN, CDR2 SVGIG (reference sequence). CDR3 nucleotide sequence: TGTGCCTGGGAGGGCACCGGGGAGCTGTTTTTT. This encodes CAWEGTGELFF.